This is a list of T cell receptor beta chains from one sample in a study of cytomegalovirus exposure and HLA in healthy donors. The method was immunoSEQ multiplex PCR; TCRdb's version includes in-frame clones alone and lacks a portion of them. This table holds just over 150,000 clones, over 65% found once. Sequencing used PBMCs. The origin of the receptors is a woman aged 40 to 55 in good health and CMV-seronegative. Each CDR3 is given with its conserved first and last residue. The order of the fields is D gene, clone size, J gene, V gene, CDR3 protein, CDR3 DNA. The D gene is left open where the match is weak. Rows give clone size only sometimes, using once, few, many, or a class for an expanded clone.

NA,NA,TRBJ2-5,TRBV15,CATSSRSTGQETQYF,TGTGCCACCAGCAGCCGGTCCACAGGCCAAGAGACCCAGTACTTC
NA,few,TRBJ1-5,TRBV4-1,CASSLYWGQGVNQPQHF,TGCGCCAGCAGCCTCTATTGGGGTCAGGGCGTCAATCAGCCCCAGCATTTT
NA,NA,TRBJ2-7,TRBV6-1,CASPGFHEQYF,TGTGCCAGCCCAGGGTTCCACGAGCAGTACTTC
NA,NA,TRBJ1-1,TRBV5-1,CASSRTVTKNTEAFF,TGCGCCAGCAGCCGGACAGTTACAAAGAACACTGAAGCTTTCTTT
TRBD2,NA,TRBJ2-3,TRBV7-9,CASSPPGGLVSDTQYF,TGTGCCAGCAGCCCCCCGGGGGGACTAGTTTCAGATACGCAGTATTTT
TRBD2,NA,TRBJ2-7,TRBV14,CASSLGLASEQYF,TGTGCCAGCAGCCTGGGACTAGCCAGTGAGCAGTACTTC
TRBD1,NA,TRBJ1-1,TRBV28,CASRPGGIRINTEAFF,TGTGCCAGCCGTCCAGGGGGCATTCGAATTAACACTGAAGCTTTCTTT
NA,NA,TRBJ2-4,TRBV5-6,CASSLVPSKNIQYF,TGTGCCAGCAGCTTGGTCCCTTCCAAAAACATTCAGTACTTC
TRBD1,NA,TRBJ1-1,TRBV28,CASSSPLQGALLSEAFF,TGTGCCAGCAGTTCCCCCTTACAGGGGGCGCTCCTTTCTGAAGCTTTCTTT
NA,few,TRBJ1-1,TRBV14,CASSQGVGGAFF,TGTGCCAGCAGCCAGGGAGTAGGTGGGGCTTTCTTT
NA,NA,TRBJ1-1,TRBV10-1,CASSDPGGTEAFF,TGCGCCAGCAGTGATCCCGGGGGTACTGAAGCTTTCTTT